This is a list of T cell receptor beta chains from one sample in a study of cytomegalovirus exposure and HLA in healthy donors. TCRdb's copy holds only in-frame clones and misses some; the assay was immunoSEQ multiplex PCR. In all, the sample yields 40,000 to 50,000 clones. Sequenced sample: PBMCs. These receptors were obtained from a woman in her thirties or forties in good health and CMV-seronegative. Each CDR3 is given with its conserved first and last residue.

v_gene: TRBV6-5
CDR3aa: CASSLTTEMNTEAFF

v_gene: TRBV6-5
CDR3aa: CASRPGLAGETQYF

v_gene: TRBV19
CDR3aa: CASSTGTGEKRYEQYF

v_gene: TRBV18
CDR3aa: CASSPLQGSEKLFF

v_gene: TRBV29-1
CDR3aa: CTGQGAMNTEAFF

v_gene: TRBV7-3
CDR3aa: CASSMGHGNTEAFF

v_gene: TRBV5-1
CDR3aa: CASSPRQDTYEQYF

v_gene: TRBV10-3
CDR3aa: CAITPGQGSYEQYF

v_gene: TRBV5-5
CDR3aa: CASSPEVNSAYAYEQYF

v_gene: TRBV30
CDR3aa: CAWNPEGVTEAFF

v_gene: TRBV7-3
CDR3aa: CASSLTGRGGTEAFF

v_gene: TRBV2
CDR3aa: CASSETGMNTEAFF

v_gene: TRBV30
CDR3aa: CAWSVTPADGYTF

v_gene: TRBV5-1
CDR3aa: CASSATDSGRRETQYF

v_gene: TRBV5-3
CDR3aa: CARSFKPSGSNQPQHF

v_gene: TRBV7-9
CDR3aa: CASPTGRREGRHEQYF

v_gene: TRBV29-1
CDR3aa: CSVDRSGRINEQFF

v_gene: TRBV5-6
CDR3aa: CASSAGTSGTQETQYF

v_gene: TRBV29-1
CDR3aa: CSVGQGGEKLFF

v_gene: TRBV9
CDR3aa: CASSAHPSKGEVPFF

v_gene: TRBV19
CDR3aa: CASSIDWTGGNYGYTF

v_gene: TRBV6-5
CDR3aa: CASSPTVSYGYTF

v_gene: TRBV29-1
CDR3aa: CSVLSGKNTGELFF

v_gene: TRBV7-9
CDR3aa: CASSLVGTGEEETQYF

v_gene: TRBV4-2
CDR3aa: CASSQEKGTSGTETQYF

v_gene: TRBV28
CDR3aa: CASSLGGSGNTIYF

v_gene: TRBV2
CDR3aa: CASSQGRMNTEAFF

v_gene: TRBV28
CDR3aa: CASSLGGRGDTQYF